What follows describes a single TCR beta chain. The antigen remains unidentified. The ends lost 4 bases at V and 5 bases at J; junction bases unmatched: 7. The CDR3 extends over 15 amino acids. Germline CDR1 and CDR2: MDHEN and SYDVKM. The protocol was immunoSEQ multiplex PCR, while the TCRdb copy is restricted to in-frame clones and leaves out a portion. The table records under 50,000 clones, 77% of them present only once. The data belong to a study of PD-1 blockade in mismatch repair-deficient tumors. Study-wide results and caveats: After pembrolizumab, tumor-resident clones rose rapidly, then generally contracted before radiologic responses.

TCRs were sequenced from three patients responding to pembrolizumab. The chain employs TRBV28 and TRBJ1-4; 7 positions agree with TRBD1. The receptor was derived from an adult with mismatch repair-deficient cancer. The source was PBMCs, collected before pembrolizumab treatment. Here the CDR3 reads CASSSPTGSNEKLFF. In DNA, the CDR3 is TGTGCCAGCAGTTCCCCGACAGGGTCCAATGAAAAACTGTTTTTT.